Presented here are 21 T cell receptor beta chains from one specimen sequenced in a study of control samples from healthy donors and cancer patients (dated by TCRdb to between 2020 and 2021). To prepare the library, the immunoSEQ multiplex PCR assay was applied. The source is immuneACCESS, and TCRdb retained only in-frame sequences with V and J called. Part of the clones is not carried over; for the studies checked, unresolved V genes explain less than half of this, and the remainder is unexplained. A total of 130,000 to 150,000 clones appear in this sample, about 91% of them only once. The ten largest clones add up to under 4% of the sample. Input material: blood. The receptor source for this set is a man under 40 in good health.

The chain couples TRBV5-4 to TRBJ1-2, with D tentatively TRBD1 (6 bases). Germline V gene data show CDR1 as SGHNT and CDR2 as YYREEE (reference sequence). Trimming left V 4 bases short and J 4 bases short, with 17 bases between. CDR3 length: 15 residues. CDR3 bases: TGTGCCAGCAGCCTCAGGGGATCCCTCGGCTATGGCTACACCTTC. This translates into CASSLRGSLGYGYTF.

The chain uses TRBV11-3 and TRBJ2-2, with 7 bases aligning to TRBD2. The V gene's germline CDR1 is SGHNT and CDR2 YENEEA. V trimming: 8 bases; J trimming: 5 bases; junction bases outside the gene matches: 5. CDR3 size: 13 residues. DNA of the CDR3: TGTGCCAGCGGTAGCGGGTGGACCGGGGAGCTGTTTTTT. Translating gives CASGSGWTGELFF.

The rearrangement joins TRBV28 to TRBJ1-1; D unclear. Germline values: CDR1 MDHEN, CDR2 SYDVKM. The germline V and J ends were trimmed by 7 bases and 1 base, with 13 bases remaining between them. This CDR3 has 14 residues. CDR3: CASNVRHRNTEAFF. CDR3 DNA: TGTGCCAGCAATGTTAGACACCGGAACACTGAAGCTTTCTTT.

The CDR3 nucleotides read TGTGCCAGCAGTGAAACAGGGGGCTCGGGCTATGGCTACACCTTC. Translation: CASSETGGSGYGYTF. The chain links TRBV6-1 to TRBJ1-2; 9 nucleotides align to TRBD1. The CDR3 loop spans 15 amino acids. Germline-derived CDR1 and CDR2 are MNHNS and SASEGT. J lost 4 bases, V lost 2 bases, and 5 bases had no gene match.

V and J are TRBV11-2 and TRBJ2-3; 7 nucleotides match TRBD1. The V gene end was trimmed by 6 bases and the J gene end by 6 bases; junction bases not matched to a gene: 6. Germline assignment: CDR1 SGHAT and CDR2 FQNNGV. The CDR3 length is 13 residues. DNA of the CDR3: TGTGCCAGCAGTCCTGACAGGGAGGATACGCAGTATTTT. It translates to CASSPDREDTQYF.

The count of this clone is one. The CDR3 sequence is CASSLGVTEAFF. DNA for the CDR3: TGCGCCAGCAGCTTGGGGGTCACTGAAGCTTTCTTT. This chain uses TRBV5-1 with TRBJ1-1; D is uncertain. Germline V gene lookup returns CDR1 SGHRS and CDR2 YFSETQ. V lost 0 bases to trimming and J lost 4 bases, with 4 bases between them. The CDR3 has 12 amino acids. The variable domain in full, with the rest retrieved from reference TRBV5-1 and TRBJ1-1, is KAGVTQTPRYLIKTRGQQVTLSCSPISGHRSVSWYQQTPGQGLQFLFEYFSETQRNKGNFPGRFSGRQFSNSRSEMNVSTLELGDSALYLCASSLGVTEAFFGQGTRLTVV.

This chain uses TRBV5-1 with TRBJ1-1; D is uncertain. The CDR3 consists of 13 residues. V was clipped by 3 bases and J by 3 bases, with 9 bases between them. Germline CDR1 is SGHRS and CDR2 is YFSETQ. The CDR3 DNA reads TGCGCCAGCAGCTCGACACTGCACACTGAAGCTTTCTTT. Its protein is CASSSTLHTEAFF.

The chain is built from TRBV27 and TRBJ1-1; 7 bases map to TRBD1. The V gene's germline CDR1 is MNHEY and CDR2 SMNVEV (reference sequence). There are 14 residues in the CDR3. V was clipped by 8 bases and J by 5 bases; unmatched bases: 11. CDR3 region: CASATRGLKTEAFF. The CDR3 nucleotides read TGTGCCAGCGCAACAAGGGGGCTAAAAACTGAAGCTTTCTTT.

The chain joins TRBV19 to TRBJ2-1; 8 bases fit TRBD2. Germline CDR1 is LNHDA and CDR2 is SQIVND (reference sequence). After removal of 6 bases from V and 4 bases from J, the junction contained 2 bases not matched to a gene. This CDR3 spans 13 amino acids. The CDR3 loop is CASRSGGYNEQFF. Written as DNA, the CDR3 is TGTGCCAGTAGGAGCGGGGGTTACAATGAGCAGTTCTTC.

V gene TRBV19 combines with J gene TRBJ1-1, with D possibly TRBD1 on 5 matching bases. V was pared by 4 bases and J by 4 bases, with 16 bases between. Germline lookup yields CDR1 LNHDA and CDR2 SQIVND (reference sequence). This CDR3 contains 15 residues. In DNA form, the CDR3 reads TGTGCCAGTAGTACATTCCAGGGCGGCCTCACTGAAGCTTTCTTT. This codes for CASSTFQGGLTEAFF.

This chain links TRBV10-3 with TRBJ1-3; 9 bases line up with TRBD1. The trim removed 6 bases at V and 2 bases at J, leaving 8 bases unmatched. The CDR3 sequence is 16 residues long. CDR1 is ENHRY and CDR2 is SYGVKD in the germline V gene. CDR3 residues: CAIRKLTGGTGNTIYF. Here the CDR3 DNA reads TGTGCCATCAGGAAACTAACAGGGGGCACTGGAAACACCATATATTTT.

The chain joins TRBV27 to TRBJ2-3; D may be TRBD2 (5 bases). Germline CDR1 and CDR2: MNHEY and SMNVEV (reference sequence). Trimming removed 3 bases at V and 4 bases at J, with 11 bases between. The CDR3 totals 14 residues. In DNA, the CDR3 is TGTGCCAGCAGTTTGCGTAGGAGGCCAGATACGCAGTATTTT. Translation: CASSLRRRPDTQYF.

The rearrangement uses TRBV10-3 and TRBJ1-1; 8 positions agree with TRBD1. J gave up 5 bases and V 1 base, and 3 bases lay outside the gene matches. Germline V gene lookup returns CDR1 ENHRY and CDR2 SYGVKD. This CDR3 contains 14 residues. The DNA of the CDR3 is TGTGCCATCAGTGAGTACCAGGGGGCGACTGAAGCTTTCTTT. It is translated as CAISEYQGATEAFF.

The chain is built from TRBV12-3 or TRBV12-4 and TRBJ1-5; no clear D gene. This CDR3 spans 12 amino acids. V lost 7 bases and J 6 bases, leaving 10 bases between the germline ends. The chain's CDR3 is CASTWEGQPQHF. For the CDR3, the DNA is TGTGCCAGCACTTGGGAGGGTCAGCCCCAGCATTTT.

In this sample, this clone turned up once. The chain carries TRBV7-9 and TRBJ1-4; 7 positions agree with TRBD1. Germline CDR1 is SEHNR and CDR2 is FQNEAQ (reference sequence). The CDR3 extends over 13 amino acids. J lost 5 bases, V lost 5 bases, and 2 bases had no gene match. The CDR3 sequence is CASSPGQNEKLFF. Written as DNA, the CDR3 is TGTGCCAGCAGCCCGGGACAGAATGAAAAACTGTTTTTT.

V is TRBV2 and J is TRBJ2-2; 9 bases map to TRBD2. V lost 2 bases to trimming and J lost 3 bases; unmatched junction nucleotides: 4. CDR1 SNHLY and CDR2 FYNNEI come from the germline V gene. The CDR3 has 16 residues. CDR3 bases: TGTGCCAGCAGTGAATCAGCGGGGGGATACACCGGGGAGCTGTTTTTT. Residues: CASSESAGGYTGELFF.

The chain joins TRBV7-9 to TRBJ1-2; no firm D call. V lost 1 base to trimming and J lost 8 bases, with 11 bases between them. This CDR3 spans 13 amino acids. The germline V gene has CDR1 SEHNR and CDR2 FQNEAQ (reference sequence). CDR3 sequence (DNA): TGTGCCAGCAGCTTAGTGATTGGAGGGGGCTACACCTTC. Translation: CASSLVIGGGYTF. The full variable domain, with the rest looked up from reference TRBV7-9 and TRBJ1-2, is DTGVSQNPRHKITKRGQNVTFRCDPISEHNRLYWYRQTLGQGPEFLTYFQNEAQLEKSRLLSDRFSAERPKGSFSTLEIQRTEQGDSAMYLCASSLVIGGGYTFGSGTRLTVV.

V and J are TRBV5-4 and TRBJ1-1; possible D gene TRBD1, 5 bases. The CDR3 runs 12 residues. The V and J ends lost 6 bases and 3 bases respectively, with 9 bases between them. CDR1 is SGHNT, CDR2 YYREEE, per germline (reference sequence). CDR3 region: CASKWGDTEAFF. CDR3 DNA sequence: TGTGCCAGCAAATGGGGGGACACTGAAGCTTTCTTT.

The gene calls are TRBV29-1 and TRBJ2-1; perhaps TRBD2 as D (5 bases). CDR1 SQVTM and CDR2 ANQGSEA come from the germline V gene. This CDR3 has 12 amino acids. Trimming took 4 bases from V and 1 from J, leaving 5 bases between them. CDR3 nucleotides: TGCAGCGTTGGGGAGTCCTACAATGAGCAGTTCTTC. This encodes CSVGESYNEQFF.

The table lists this clone with a few counts. The chain has TRBV19 and TRBJ2-1; D is perhaps TRBD1 (6 bases). CDR1 is LNHDA, CDR2 SQIVND, per germline (reference sequence). This CDR3 has 15 residues. The V gene lost 3 bases and the J gene lost 6 bases, with 15 bases spanning the gap. CDR3 protein: CASSIITPGVNEQFF. In DNA form, the CDR3 reads TGTGCCAGTAGTATCATAACCCCAGGGGTCAATGAGCAGTTCTTC.

The J gene is TRBJ2-7, the V gene TRBV27, with a possible D match to TRBD2 (5 bases). Trimming removed 3 bases at V and 5 bases at J, with 11 bases between. Germline values: CDR1 MNHEY, CDR2 SMNVEV (reference sequence). The CDR3 runs to 13 residues. The chain's CDR3 is CASSFLAPHEQYF. The CDR3 DNA sequence: TGTGCCAGCAGTTTCCTAGCTCCCCACGAGCAGTACTTC.